Here is one T cell receptor (beta chain) with its context. Which antigen it targets is not known. No per-base quality is available; no much larger clone lies one base away. In the germline V gene, CDR1 corresponds to SGHVS and CDR2 to FQNEAQ. Including the terminal cysteine and phenylalanine, the CDR3 comprises 16 residues. The entry retains the CDR3 DNA only, 48 bases that are in frame from base 1. V is pruned by 6 bases and J by 1 base, leaving 8 bases of the junction without a gene match. TCRbeta CDR3 regions were amplified from genomic DNA by means of the immunoSEQ Assay, a bias-controlled multiplex PCR. Per the original workflow: Within the assay, amplification of reference gene primers was used to estimate how many nucleated cells each sample contained. Sequence reads were collapsed and filtered to measure the absolute abundance of every unique TCRbeta CDR3 rearrangement. For each sample, productive Simpson clonality was calculated as the square root of Simpson's diversity index over productive rearrangements. TCRdb took this table from immuneACCESS and kept in-frame rearrangements with V and J called. Such tables lack part of the clones; where checked against another copy, unresolved V genes explain under half of the gap, and the rest is unexplained. Clonal size and the V and J genes are those of that table, whereas D and trimming came from the DNA. The sample records around 450,000 clones, roughly 85% of which are singletons. Around 1.8% of the sample belongs to the ten largest clones.

The data belong to a study of blood T cell repertoires in COVID-19 (TCRdb year 2020). With regard to the full study: Samples from collaborators originated in the United States, Italy and Spain and spanned both the acute and convalescent phases of COVID-19. The material from the prospective study consisted of cDNA or gDNA derived from T cells, B-cell-depleted T cells, or PBMCs. Subjects who had been exposed to COVID-19, were actively infected with it, or had recovered from it provided the deeply sampled blood TCRbeta repertoires that made up the dataset. The repertoires were released in a freely available public database meant as a resource for research on the immune response to SARS-CoV-2. The samples were drawn from the first 160 participants of the ongoing ImmuneRACE study and from about 1,200 subjects provided by 6 global collaborators. A de-identified subject ID, COVID-19 status, age in years and sex were almost always included in the sample metadata. Where available, HLA class I and class II types were taken from metadata supplied by the sample provider and were not determined by assay-based typing. Findings and caveats that apply to the study as a whole: The amount of clinical and demographic metadata varied by source and participant and was provided uncurated.

Enrolling through a virtual design, the prospective study's participants ranged in age from roughly 18 to 90 years and lived across some 22 United States geographic areas. In the prospective study, cohorts were assigned on the basis of participant-reported clinical history obtained from a screening survey and a study questionnaire. Each participant in the prospective study had whole blood, serum and a nasopharyngeal or oropharyngeal swab collected by mobile phlebotomists. Additional blood draws and questionnaires over a 2-month period could optionally be provided by prospective study participants. Blood samples from the prospective study were shipped frozen or at room temperature prior to DNA extraction.

In this chain, TRBV7-8 is recombined with TRBJ2-3; TRBD1 matches 9 bases in the middle. The clonotype comes from a woman aged 18-29 years with acute COVID-19. The specimen sequenced was PBMCs or T cells enriched from blood (not recorded which). The DNA reads as follows: TGTGCCAGCAGAATGAGGACAGGGGCTGGCACAGATACGCAGTATTTT. This sequence encodes CASRMRTGAGTDTQYF.